The 26 T cell receptor beta chains listed next were all sequenced from one sample in a study of blood T cell repertoires in COVID-19. Produced via immunoSEQ multiplex PCR; TCRdb's table is partial and in-frame only. The table shows approximately 260,000 clones, with roughly 87% occurring only once. What was sequenced was PBMCs or T cells enriched from blood (not recorded which). The receptor set was obtained from a woman aged 30 to 39 with acute COVID-19.

There are a few counts of this clone. The genes are TRBV19 and TRBJ1-1; a possible D gene is TRBD1 (6 bases). CDR3 size: 13 residues. Germline assignment: CDR1 LNHDA and CDR2 SQIVND (reference sequence). V was cut by 4 bases and J by 1 base, with 7 bases left in between. CDR3 residues: CASSNRANTEAFF. DNA of the CDR3: TGTGCCAGTAGTAACAGGGCGAACACTGAAGCTTTCTTT.

This clone was found a few times. The chain is built from TRBV9 and TRBJ1-4; 8 bases are a match to TRBD1. Germline V gene data show CDR1 as SGDLS and CDR2 as YYNGEE. Trimming cost V 5 bases and J 8 bases; bases outside gene matches: 26. The CDR3 is made up of 20 amino acids. CDR3: CASRVSVAISGDRWPEKLFF. Here the CDR3 DNA reads TGTGCCAGCAGGGTAAGCGTAGCTATAAGTGGGGACAGGTGGCCCGAAAAACTGTTTTTT. Using reference TRBV9 and TRBJ1-4 for the parts outside the CDR3, the full variable domain is DSGVTQTPKHLITATGQRVTLRCSPRSGDLSVYWYQQSLDQGLQFLIQYYNGEERAKGNILERFSAQQFPDLHSELNLSSLELGDSALYFCASRVSVAISGDRWPEKLFFGSGTQLSVL.

CDR3 nucleotides: TGTGCCAGCAGCTTTCTGGGGGCCGAAATCCTCCGAGCTTTCTTT. Translation gives CASSFLGAEILRAFF. This chain uses TRBV5-8 with TRBJ1-1; the D gene is possibly TRBD1 (6 bases). Germline values: CDR1 SGHTS, CDR2 YDEGEE. V was pared by 2 bases and J by 10 bases, with 21 bases between. The CDR3 extends over 15 amino acids.

This rearrangement joins TRBV19 to TRBJ1-2; TRBD1 agrees at 8 bases. Germline-derived CDR1 and CDR2 are LNHDA and SQIVND (reference sequence). The CDR3 spans 15 residues. V lost 3 bases to trimming and J lost 3 bases; unmatched junction nucleotides: 6. The CDR3 sequence: CASSMFQGADYGYTF. CDR3 in DNA: TGTGCCAGTAGTATGTTCCAGGGGGCGGACTATGGCTACACCTTC.

This chain joins TRBV6-5 and TRBJ1-1, with unresolved D. Trimming pared 4 bases from V and 2 bases from J, leaving 11 bases between. Looked up from germline, CDR1 is MNHEY and CDR2 is SVGAGI. The CDR3 is 14 residues long. CDR3 nucleotides: TGTGCCAGCAGTTCCCTTCGCGGAAACACTGAAGCTTTCTTT. This translates into CASSSLRGNTEAFF.

Comments on this clone: The same CDR3 is also encoded by other DNA sequences in this sample. V gene TRBV18 combines with J gene TRBJ1-2; maybe TRBD1 (5 bases). Trimming cost V 3 bases and J 2 bases, with 7 bases left between them. In germline, CDR1 is KGHSH, CDR2 LQKENI. This CDR3 has 13 amino acids. The CDR3 spells CASSPGGNYGYTF. As DNA, the CDR3 is TGTGCCAGCTCACCCGGGGGGAACTATGGCTACACCTTC.

CDR3 in amino acids: CASSLGGPTYEQYF. In DNA, the CDR3 is TGCGCCAGCAGCTTGGGGGGGCCAACCTACGAGCAGTACTTC. V is TRBV5-1 and J is TRBJ2-7; maybe TRBD1 (6 bases). Germline V gives CDR1 SGHRS, CDR2 YFSETQ. V lost 0 bases, J lost 2 bases, and 9 bases lay in between. This CDR3 region has 14 residues.

V usage is TRBV6-1 and J usage is TRBJ1-2; 8 nucleotides line up with TRBD1. This CDR3 has 17 residues. V lost 3 bases, J lost 0 bases, and 9 bases stayed unmatched. The germline CDR1 and CDR2 sequences are MNHNS and SASEGT. The CDR3 region has the DNA TGTGCCAGCAGTGACGGCGGCAGGGGGCGCCCTAACTATGGCTACACCTTC. It specifies CASSDGGRGRPNYGYTF.

The V gene is TRBV19, the J gene TRBJ1-1; TRBD1 aligns across 8 bases. Trimming removed 8 bases from V and 7 bases from J; junction bases left unmatched: 12. This CDR3 comprises 14 residues. Germline CDR1 is LNHDA and CDR2 is SQIVND (reference sequence). Here the CDR3 DNA reads TGTGCCAGTTTTGTGCAGGGGGCGATGGGTGAAGCTTTCTTT. This codes for CASFVQGAMGEAFF.

This chain uses TRBV13 with TRBJ2-5; D is undetermined. With 7 bases removed from V and 4 bases from J, the gap between germline ends came to 19 bases. CDR1 is PRHDT and CDR2 is FYEKMQ in the germline V gene (reference sequence). The CDR3 has 15 residues. The CDR3 DNA reads TGTGCCAGCAACACCCGTCATAGCACCCCAGAGACCCAGTACTTC. It is translated as CASNTRHSTPETQYF.

The V call is TRBV9, the J call TRBJ1-1, with 8 bases identical to TRBD1. Trimming took 3 bases from V and 4 from J; bases not matched to a gene: 8. The CDR3 extends over 15 amino acids. Looked up from germline, CDR1 is SGDLS and CDR2 is YYNGEE. In nucleotides, the CDR3 is TGTGCCAGCAGCGACGAGACAGGGGTTGTCACTGAAGCTTTCTTT. It translates to CASSDETGVVTEAFF.

The J gene is TRBJ1-1, the V gene TRBV6-5, with D perhaps TRBD1 (5 bases). Germline CDR1 and CDR2: MNHEY and SVGAGI. V lost 9 bases to trimming and J lost 8 bases, with 10 bases between them. The CDR3 is made up of 10 amino acids. The CDR3 protein is CARGPGEAFF. In nucleotides, the CDR3 is TGTGCCAGGGGGCCCGGGGAAGCTTTCTTT.

This clone was picked up one time. This chain links TRBV30 with TRBJ2-6; perhaps TRBD2 as D (6 bases). The CDR3 length is 19 residues. The ends were cut back, 0 bases at V and 2 bases at J, with 20 bases in the middle. The germline gives CDR1 GTSNPN, CDR2 SVGIG (reference sequence). CDR3 nucleotide sequence: TGTGCCTGGAGTGTGTGGGGCGGGGTTGTTAGGCCTGGGGCCAACGTCCTGACTTTC. The encoded protein is CAWSVWGGVVRPGANVLTF.

This rearrangement joins TRBV3-1 (or the pseudogene TRBV3-2) to TRBJ1-1, with D possibly matching TRBD1 (6 bases). Trimming stripped 7 bases from V and 1 base from J, with 7 bases between. Germline V CDR1 and CDR2: LGHDT, YNNKEL (reference sequence). The CDR3 has 12 amino acids. The DNA of the CDR3 is TGTGCCAGCATAGGGGGGAACACTGAAGCTTTCTTT. Amino acids: CASIGGNTEAFF.

The chain links TRBV28 to TRBJ2-3; D possibly corresponds to TRBD2 (5 bases). The CDR3 has 15 amino acids. V dropped 4 bases and J dropped 7 bases, with 18 bases sitting between them. Germline CDR1 MDHEN, CDR2 SYDVKM. The CDR3 bases are TGTGCCAGCAGTTCCCAAACGGACTCCTTTAATACGCAGTATTTT. It is translated as CASSSQTDSFNTQYF.

The genes are TRBV18 and TRBJ1-1, with a weak D call TRBD1 (5 bases). This CDR3 contains 15 residues. V was clipped by 3 bases and J by 1 base, with 12 bases between them. Germline lookup yields CDR1 KGHSH and CDR2 LQKENI. The CDR3 loop reads CASSPNYRPNTEAFF. CDR3 sequence (DNA): TGTGCCAGCTCACCCAATTACAGGCCGAACACTGAAGCTTTCTTT.

V gene TRBV5-4 combines with J gene TRBJ2-7; 10 positions agree with TRBD1. Trimming removed 4 bases from V and 2 bases from J; junction bases left unmatched: 6. Germline V gene data show CDR1 as SGHNT and CDR2 as YYREEE (reference sequence). The CDR3 has 15 residues. The CDR3 is CASSGQGERTYEQYF. The CDR3 nucleotides read TGTGCCAGCAGCGGACAGGGGGAAAGGACCTACGAGCAGTACTTC.

The V call is TRBV27, the J call TRBJ1-2; D is perhaps TRBD1 (6 bases). Trimming shortened V by 3 bases and J by 7 bases, and 12 bases separated the two germline ends. The CDR3 contains 13 residues. CDR1 and CDR2 (germline): MNHEY, SMNVEV (reference sequence). Written as DNA, the CDR3 is TGTGCCAGCAGTTTCGGGGGGCGCGGTGGCTACACCTTC. Translated: CASSFGGRGGYTF.

The chain joins TRBV28 to TRBJ1-1, with D maybe TRBD1 (6 bases). With 3 bases removed from V and 7 bases from J, the gap between germline ends came to 9 bases. The CDR3 has 12 residues. Germline V gives CDR1 MDHEN, CDR2 SYDVKM. CDR3 in amino acids: CASSFGTSEAFF. In DNA, the CDR3 is TGTGCCAGCAGTTTCGGGACAAGTGAAGCTTTCTTT.

This clone was recorded only once. The gene calls are TRBV25-1 and TRBJ1-6; D may be TRBD1 (6 bases). There are 18 residues in the CDR3. Germline assignment: CDR1 MGHDK and CDR2 SYGVNS. Trimming removed 4 bases at V and 5 bases at J, with 21 bases between. CDR3 nucleotides: TGTGCCAGCAGTGGAGGCGTCACAGGGAGTTGGAATAATTCACCCCTCCACTTT. Its protein is CASSGGVTGSWNNSPLHF.

The V and J genes are TRBV3-1 (or the pseudogene TRBV3-2) and TRBJ1-2; the match to TRBD1 covers 11 bases. This CDR3 has 18 residues. In germline, CDR1 is LGHDT, CDR2 YNNKEL (reference sequence). J was trimmed by 3 bases and V by 4 bases; bases with no gene match: 13. The CDR3 bases are TGTGCCAGCAGCCTAGGTTTGAAACCGGGACAGGGGGACTATGGCTACACCTTC. Translation gives CASSLGLKPGQGDYGYTF.

The chain carries TRBV5-1 and TRBJ2-5, with a possible D match to TRBD1 (6 bases). There are 14 residues in the CDR3. Trimming took 0 bases from V and 5 from J, leaving 11 bases between them. In germline, CDR1 is SGHRS, CDR2 YFSETQ. In DNA form, the CDR3 reads TGCGCCAGCAGCTTGGACAGGGTGAGCGAGACCCAGTACTTC. Its protein is CASSLDRVSETQYF.

This clone was counted between two and nine times. The V and J genes are TRBV28 and TRBJ1-2; tentatively, D is TRBD1 (6 bases). V was pared by 5 bases and J by 7 bases, with 17 bases between. The CDR3 spans 14 residues. Germline lookup yields CDR1 MDHEN and CDR2 SYDVKM. CDR3 residues: CASSQARTAIGYTF. CDR3 DNA: TGTGCCAGCAGTCAAGCCCGGACAGCTATTGGCTACACCTTC.

This clone was seen once. The rearrangement uses TRBV2 and TRBJ2-5; 10 positions agree with TRBD2. The CDR3 runs to 16 residues. With 3 bases clipped from V and 5 bases from J, the junction kept 9 bases outside the gene matches. From germline, CDR1 is SNHLY and CDR2 FYNNEI. The CDR3 nucleotides read TGTGCCAGCAGTGATTTAAGCGGGGGGGCCTGGGAGACCCAGTACTTC. Translated, it gives CASSDLSGGAWETQYF.

This clone was detected once. The chain carries TRBV10-3 and TRBJ1-2; TRBD1 matches 7 bases. Unmatched junction bases numbered 9, after V lost 2 bases and J lost 6 bases. There are 15 residues in the CDR3. Germline V lookup: CDR1 ENHRY, CDR2 SYGVKD. DNA for the CDR3: TGTGCCATCAGTGAGACAGGGGACCAGGATGATGGCTACACCTTC. Translation gives CAISETGDQDDGYTF.

V usage is TRBV28 and J usage is TRBJ1-4; D uncertain. The germline V gene has CDR1 MDHEN and CDR2 SYDVKM. The germline V and J ends were trimmed by 2 bases and 0 bases, with 10 bases remaining between them. This CDR3 has 16 amino acids. In DNA form, the CDR3 reads TGTGCCAGCAGTTTAATCGAGTACCCAACTAATGAAAAACTGTTTTTT. Protein product: CASSLIEYPTNEKLFF.